Following are 20 T cell receptor beta chains from one sample sequenced in a study of cytomegalovirus exposure and HLA in healthy donors. A multiplex PCR was run with 60 Vbeta primers and 13 Jbeta primers. Sequenced by immunoSEQ multiplex PCR; TCRdb stores in-frame clones only, minus some. The table shows 150,000 to 250,000 clones, with approximately 85% occurring only once. Specimen: PBMCs. All receptors derive from a woman aged 50 to 65 in good health and CMV-seronegative.

The chain has TRBV18 and TRBJ1-1; no definite D call. The V end was cut by 3 bases, the J end by 3 bases, with 11 bases between. CDR1 and CDR2 from the germline V gene are KGHSH and LQKENI. The CDR3 spans 14 residues. The CDR3 spells CASSPLNAYTEAFF. The CDR3 DNA reads TGTGCCAGCTCACCCTTAAACGCGTACACTGAAGCTTTCTTT.

The rearrangement links TRBV5-1 to TRBJ2-3; 8 nucleotides align to TRBD2. V trimming: 3 bases; J trimming: 7 bases; junction bases outside the gene matches: 7. The CDR3 consists of 14 residues. The germline V gene has CDR1 SGHRS and CDR2 YFSETQ. The CDR3 region is CASSSGTSPNTQYF. CDR3 DNA sequence: TGCGCCAGCAGCTCCGGGACTAGTCCGAATACGCAGTATTTT.

This chain links TRBV28 with TRBJ1-1; D gene ambiguous. Germline lookup yields CDR1 MDHEN and CDR2 SYDVKM. The CDR3 has 12 residues. Trimming left V 6 bases short and J 7 bases short, with 12 bases between. CDR3: CASRIGLGEAFF. The DNA of the CDR3 is TGTGCCAGCAGGATAGGACTGGGTGAAGCTTTCTTT.

The rearrangement uses TRBV27 and TRBJ1-2; D remains ambiguous. This CDR3 has 15 residues. Trimming removed 3 bases from V and 0 bases from J, with 11 bases in between. CDR1 is MNHEY, CDR2 SMNVEV, per germline (reference sequence). The CDR3 nucleotides are TGTGCCAGCAGTTTGTCGGTGGGAGCTAACTATGGCTACACCTTC. Amino acid sequence: CASSLSVGANYGYTF.

The V and J genes are TRBV27 and TRBJ1-4, with no clear D. Between the trimmed V and J ends, which lost 3 bases and 2 bases, there was a span of 7 bases. This CDR3 is built from 14 residues. The V gene's germline CDR1 is MNHEY and CDR2 SMNVEV (reference sequence). This CDR3 reads CASSFLQTNEKLFF. As DNA, the CDR3 is TGTGCCAGCAGTTTCTTACAGACTAATGAAAAACTGTTTTTT. The whole variable domain, filled in from reference TRBV27 and TRBJ1-4, reads EAQVTQNPRYLITVTGKKLTVTCSQNMNHEYMSWYRQDPGLGLRQIYYSMNVEVTDKGDVPEGYKVSRKEKRNFPLILESPSPNQTSLYFCASSFLQTNEKLFFGSGTQLSVL.

This sequence joins TRBV7-9 and TRBJ1-4; no firm D call. Germline CDR1 SEHNR, CDR2 FQNEAQ (reference sequence). This CDR3 contains 16 residues. Trimming took 5 bases from V and 1 from J, leaving 14 bases between them. The CDR3 sequence: CASSPEAAGTNEKLFF. The CDR3 DNA is TGTGCCAGCAGCCCGGAAGCGGCGGGAACTAATGAAAAACTGTTTTTT.

This rearrangement joins TRBV30 to TRBJ2-5; tentative D call: TRBD2 (6 bases). Germline CDR1 and CDR2: GTSNPN and SVGIG (reference sequence). Trimming took off 7 bases at V and 11 bases at J, with 17 bases between the two ends. The length of the CDR3 is 11 residues. The CDR3 reads CASTGGLRQYF. Written as DNA, the CDR3 is TGTGCCTCCACGGGCGGACTACGGCAGTACTTC.

Of note for this clone: This CDR3 is also generated by other DNA sequences in the sample. J is TRBJ1-1 and V is TRBV28; D not certain. Trimming shortened V by 3 bases and J by 2 bases, and 4 bases separated the two germline ends. This CDR3 region has 12 residues. Germline CDR1 and CDR2: MDHEN and SYDVKM. DNA for the CDR3: TGTGCCAGCAGTTTGGCCAACACTGAAGCTTTCTTT. This encodes CASSLANTEAFF.

The V and J genes are TRBV15 and TRBJ2-1; D possibly corresponds to TRBD1 (6 bases). Trimming pared 8 bases from V and 7 bases from J, leaving 18 bases between. The CDR3 contains 14 residues. CDR1 LNHNV and CDR2 YYDKDF come from the germline V gene (reference sequence). CDR3 sequence reads: CATEGRGSINEQFF. The CDR3 region has the DNA TGTGCCACCGAGGGAAGGGGGTCCATAAATGAGCAGTTCTTC.

The chain has TRBV5-8 and TRBJ1-2; 9 bases are a match to TRBD1. The J segment lost 1 base and the V segment lost 2 bases, leaving 6 bases of the junction unmatched. The CDR3 runs 16 residues. Germline V gene data show CDR1 as SGHTS and CDR2 as YDEGEE. The CDR3, as DNA: TGTGCCAGCAGCTTCTCTCGACAGGGGGGTAACTATGGCTACACCTTC. It is translated as CASSFSRQGGNYGYTF.

This clone was detected only once. V usage is TRBV2 and J usage is TRBJ1-4; 7 positions match TRBD1. CDR3 length: 14 residues. Per germline, CDR1 SNHLY and CDR2 FYNNEI. J was trimmed by 8 bases and V by 7 bases; bases with no gene match: 10. The CDR3 DNA follows: TGTGCCAGCATCTCAGACAGGGTTCGCGAAAAACTGTTTTTT. Protein: CASISDRVREKLFF.

The chain has TRBV7-8 and TRBJ1-1; 7 bases align to TRBD1. V was clipped by 5 bases and J by 4 bases; unmatched bases: 7. In germline, CDR1 is SGHVS, CDR2 FQNEAQ. The length of the CDR3 is 14 residues. CDR3 bases: TGTGCCAGCAGCCTCCGGGACAGCAGCACTGAAGCTTTCTTT. This encodes CASSLRDSSTEAFF.

The table lists this clone with a count of one. The J gene is TRBJ2-7, the V gene TRBV13; a possible D gene is TRBD2 (5 bases). The CDR3 extends over 14 amino acids. The germline gives CDR1 PRHDT, CDR2 FYEKMQ (reference sequence). V lost 5 bases and J lost 3, with 14 bases in between. The CDR3 loop is CASSPGLHNYEQYF. Written as DNA, the CDR3 is TGTGCCAGCAGCCCAGGACTGCATAACTACGAGCAGTACTTC.

The chain joins TRBV7-9 to TRBJ2-7; 9 nucleotides match TRBD2. V was pared by 5 bases and J by 6 bases, with 8 bases of the junction left unmatched. From germline, CDR1 is SEHNR and CDR2 FQNEAQ (reference sequence). The CDR3 contains 14 residues. CDR3 coding DNA: TGTGCCAGCAGCCCCGGACTAGCGCCAGGCGAGCAGTACTTC. Protein sequence: CASSPGLAPGEQYF.

This chain links TRBV27 with TRBJ1-5; D is undetermined. V lost 0 bases and J lost 4, with 7 bases in between. The CDR3 totals 14 residues. Germline V gene data show CDR1 as MNHEY and CDR2 as SMNVEV (reference sequence). The CDR3 region is CASSLSGRNQPQHF. The CDR3 nucleotides read TGTGCCAGCAGTTTATCGGGCAGAAATCAGCCCCAGCATTTT.

The rearrangement uses TRBV19 and TRBJ2-1, with D possibly TRBD2 on 5 matching bases. CDR3 length: 15 amino acids. V was clipped by 1 base and J by 3 bases, with 10 bases between them. The V gene's germline CDR1 is LNHDA and CDR2 SQIVND (reference sequence). Here the CDR3 DNA reads TGTGCCAGTAGTATAGGAGAACGGGGCTACAATGAGCAGTTCTTC. As protein: CASSIGERGYNEQFF. Complete variable domain (other parts from reference TRBV19 and TRBJ2-1): DGGITQSPKYLFRKEGQNVTLSCEQNLNHDAMYWYRQDPGQGLRLIYYSQIVNDFQKGDIAEGYSVSREKKESFPLTVTSAQKNPTAFYLCASSIGERGYNEQFFGPGTRLTVL.

The gene calls are TRBV28 and TRBJ1-6; D might be TRBD1 (6 bases). There are 15 residues in the CDR3. Trimming pared 3 bases from V and 9 bases from J, leaving 15 bases between. Per the germline V gene, CDR1 is MDHEN and CDR2 is SYDVKM. In nucleotides, the CDR3 is TGTGCCAGCAGTTTTTCGGGGGGGCTGGGTTCACCCCTCCACTTT. It translates to CASSFSGGLGSPLHF.

This clone was recorded only once. The rearrangement links TRBV2 to TRBJ1-3; no clear D. This CDR3 contains 12 residues. Germline lookup yields CDR1 SNHLY and CDR2 FYNNEI. The V end lost 3 bases, the J end lost 4 bases, and 4 bases lay between the germline ends. The CDR3 DNA reads as TGTGCCAGCAGTGACAGGGGAAACACCATATATTTT. This encodes CASSDRGNTIYF.

V is TRBV11-3 and J is TRBJ1-1; D gene uncertain. Germline loops: CDR1 SGHNT, CDR2 YENEEA. V was clipped by 4 bases and J by 1 base, with 7 bases between them. CDR3 size: 13 residues. As DNA, the CDR3 is TGTGCCAGCAGCTCTATTCCGAACACTGAAGCTTTCTTT. This codes for CASSSIPNTEAFF.

This clone turned up a few times. The V call is TRBV19, the J call TRBJ1-5; D not certain. Looked up from germline, CDR1 is LNHDA and CDR2 is SQIVND (reference sequence). Trimming took 7 bases from V and 5 from J, leaving 12 bases between them. CDR3 length: 13 amino acids. CDR3 in DNA: TGTGCCAGTACCCTACGGGGTGATCAGCCCCAGCATTTT. Encoded protein: CASTLRGDQPQHF.